Listed here are 21 T cell receptor beta chains from one sample, sequenced in a study of T cell responses to AZD1222 COVID-19 vaccine (dated by TCRdb to about 2021). The time point label, read with the paper, signifies: baseline before first vaccination. Interpreted using the paper, the treatment or condition label stands for: meningococcal conjugate vaccine given as trial control. The method was the immunoSEQ multiplex PCR assay. TCRdb took this table from immuneACCESS and kept in-frame rearrangements with V and J called. Such tables lack part of the clones; where checked against another copy, unresolved V genes explain under half of the gap, and the rest is unexplained. The sample table shows some 130,000 clones, and roughly 88% are seen once. Around 20% of the sample goes to the ten largest clones. The sample was peripheral blood, taken on day 0 of MenACWY control vaccination. These receptors all stem from an adult in good health.

The chain combines TRBV5-1 with TRBJ2-3; no clear D. The CDR3 is 13 amino acids. CDR1 and CDR2 from the germline V gene are SGHRS and YFSETQ. The V end was cut by 6 bases, the J end by 2 bases, with 10 bases between. The CDR3: CASNWGSTDTQYF. CDR3 in DNA: TGCGCCAGCAACTGGGGATCCACAGATACGCAGTATTTT.

The chain links TRBV2 to TRBJ2-3, with a weak D call TRBD1 (5 bases). The CDR3 runs 12 residues. V lost 7 bases and J 6 bases, leaving 11 bases between the germline ends. Per the germline V gene, CDR1 is SNHLY and CDR2 is FYNNEI. This CDR3 reads CASKSGRDTQYF. As DNA, the CDR3 is TGTGCCAGCAAGTCAGGGCGGGATACGCAGTATTTT.

This clone was seen more than once but under ten times. The V gene is TRBV29-1, the J gene TRBJ2-7, with 9 bases matching TRBD1. CDR3 length: 12 residues. The germline V gene has CDR1 SQVTM and CDR2 ANQGSEA. With 5 bases clipped from V and 2 bases from J, the junction kept 1 base outside the gene matches. This chain's CDR3 is CSVRQGAYEQYF. The CDR3 DNA reads TGCAGCGTTCGACAGGGGGCCTACGAGCAGTACTTC.

This rearrangement joins TRBV24-1 to TRBJ1-1, with D unresolved. Germline V gene sequence: CDR1 KGHDR, CDR2 SFDVKD. V gave up 1 base and J gave up 4 bases, with 9 bases separating them. The CDR3 has 14 residues. Here the CDR3 reads CATSDFREGTEAFF. Written as DNA, the CDR3 is TGTGCCACCAGTGATTTCCGGGAGGGCACTGAAGCTTTCTTT.

This chain connects TRBV19 to TRBJ1-4, with D perhaps matching TRBD1 (5 bases). Germline CDR1 reads LNHDA; CDR2 reads SQIVND (reference sequence). The CDR3 totals 12 residues. V shed 6 bases and J shed 10 bases, with 12 bases lying between them. The CDR3 region is CASSQGFRKLFF. As DNA, the CDR3 is TGTGCCAGTAGCCAGGGCTTCCGAAAACTGTTTTTT.

This chain uses TRBV9 with TRBJ1-2, with D perhaps matching TRBD1 (5 bases). This CDR3 is 12 amino acids long. Germline-derived CDR1 and CDR2 are SGDLS and YYNGEE. With 2 bases removed from V and 8 bases from J, the gap between germline ends came to 10 bases. CDR3 DNA: TGTGCCAGCAGCGTTGTGAGGGGCGGCTACACCTTC. Encoded protein: CASSVVRGGYTF.

V usage is TRBV28 and J usage is TRBJ2-1; TRBD1 might be the D (6 bases). The V gene lost 6 bases and the J gene lost 2 bases, with 14 bases spanning the gap. The length of the CDR3 is 15 residues. Germline values: CDR1 MDHEN, CDR2 SYDVKM. CDR3: CASSFRTDPYNEQFF. CDR3 nucleotide sequence: TGTGCCAGCAGCTTTAGGACAGACCCCTACAATGAGCAGTTCTTC.

This chain joins TRBV5-1 and TRBJ2-1; 15 bases fit TRBD2. The CDR3 totals 16 residues. In germline, CDR1 is SGHRS, CDR2 YFSETQ. Unmatched junction bases numbered 4, after V lost 2 bases and J lost 7 bases. CDR3 protein: CASSLGGTSGRNEQFF. The DNA for the CDR3 is TGCGCCAGCAGCTTAGGGGGGACTAGCGGGAGGAATGAGCAGTTCTTC.

This chain connects TRBV11-2 to TRBJ2-5; 9 positions agree with TRBD1. The germline V gene encodes CDR1 SGHAT and CDR2 FQNNGV. V was pared by 6 bases and J by 5 bases, with 10 bases of the junction left unmatched. This CDR3 comprises 15 residues. This chain's CDR3 is CASRRQGVGRETQYF. The CDR3 nucleotides are TGTGCCAGCAGGCGACAGGGGGTGGGACGGGAGACCCAGTACTTC.

The chain has TRBV9 and TRBJ2-7; D remains ambiguous. Germline V gene lookup returns CDR1 SGDLS and CDR2 YYNGEE. V was clipped by 0 bases and J by 1 base, with 8 bases between them. The CDR3 length is 14 residues. The CDR3: CASSVDIGSYEQYF. CDR3 nucleotide sequence: TGTGCCAGCAGCGTAGATATAGGGTCCTACGAGCAGTACTTC.

This clone was observed a single time. CDR3: CASSSQVSGANVLTF. CDR3 sequence (DNA): TGTGCCAGCAGCTCACAGGTCTCTGGGGCCAACGTCCTGACTTTC. The J gene is TRBJ2-6, the V gene TRBV11-3, with D tentatively TRBD1 (5 bases). Trimming left V 4 bases short and J 0 bases short, with 7 bases between. The CDR3 is 15 residues long. CDR1 is SGHNT and CDR2 is YENEEA in the germline V gene.

V gene TRBV7-3 combines with J gene TRBJ2-1, with 16 bases fitting TRBD2. The CDR3 has 17 residues. V trimming: 2 bases; J trimming: 9 bases; junction bases outside the gene matches: 7. CDR1 is SGHTA, CDR2 FQGTGA, per germline. The CDR3 sequence: CASSLSGLAGGPGEQFF. The DNA of the CDR3 is TGTGCCAGCAGCTTATCGGGACTAGCGGGAGGGCCGGGTGAGCAGTTCTTC. Filled out from reference TRBV7-3 and TRBJ2-1, the complete variable domain reads GAGVSQTPSNKVTEKGKYVELRCDPISGHTALYWYRQSLGQGPEFLIYFQGTGAADDSGLPNDRFFAVRPEGSVSTLKIQRTERGDSAVYLCASSLSGLAGGPGEQFFGPGTRLTVL.

The chain links TRBV12-3 or TRBV12-4 to TRBJ1-4; D unresolved. The CDR3 is made up of 13 amino acids. V lost 3 bases to trimming and J lost 5 bases, with 7 bases between them. CDR3 bases: TGTGCCAGCAGTTTCTTACTGAATGAAAAACTGTTTTTT. This translates into CASSFLLNEKLFF.

CDR3 bases: TGTGCCAGCAGCCTCGGGGTGAGGGCAGATACGCAGTATTTT. It specifies CASSLGVRADTQYF. This sequence joins TRBV6-2 or TRBV6-3 and TRBJ2-3; D possibly corresponds to TRBD2 (5 bases). In germline, CDR1 is MNHEY, CDR2 SVGEGT. The length of the CDR3 is 14 residues. With 6 bases removed from V and 4 bases from J, the gap between germline ends came to 14 bases.

This clone was recorded once. The chain is built from TRBV18 and TRBJ2-2, with TRBD1 matching over 9 bases. V trimming: 4 bases; J trimming: 1 base; junction bases outside the gene matches: 4. CDR1 and CDR2 from the germline V gene are KGHSH and LQKENI. There are 16 residues in the CDR3. For the CDR3, the DNA is TGTGCCAGCTCACGGACAGGGGTCCTGAACACCGGGGAGCTGTTTTTT. Its protein product is CASSRTGVLNTGELFF.

The rearrangement joins TRBV28 to TRBJ1-4, with D possibly matching TRBD1 (5 bases). Germline values: CDR1 MDHEN, CDR2 SYDVKM. Trimming shortened V by 6 bases and J by 4 bases, and 9 bases separated the two germline ends. The CDR3 covers 13 residues. CDR3 sequence: CASRTRVNEKLFF. The CDR3 coding sequence is TGTGCCAGCAGGACCAGGGTTAATGAAAAACTGTTTTTT.

The chain uses TRBV19 and TRBJ2-1, with D uncertain. Trimming pared 1 base from V and 3 bases from J, leaving 4 bases between. CDR1 is LNHDA, CDR2 SQIVND, per germline (reference sequence). The CDR3 length is 13 residues. CDR3 in amino acids: CASSIGNYNEQFF. The CDR3 DNA follows: TGTGCCAGTAGTATAGGCAACTACAATGAGCAGTTCTTC.

This chain links TRBV19 with TRBJ1-2, with TRBD1 identical over 11 bases. This CDR3 is built from 15 residues. The V gene's germline CDR1 is LNHDA and CDR2 SQIVND (reference sequence). The trim removed 4 bases at V and 2 bases at J, leaving 3 bases unmatched. The CDR3 loop reads CASSTGTGGNYGYTF. The CDR3 bases are TGTGCCAGTAGTACAGGGACAGGGGGAAACTATGGCTACACCTTC.

This clone was observed a few times. CDR3 coding DNA: TGTGCCAGCAGGAAGGACAGTGCCAAGGGAAAAGCTTTCTTT. Translated, it gives CASRKDSAKGKAFF. The chain recombines TRBV2 with TRBJ1-1; D may be TRBD1 (6 bases). The V gene's germline CDR1 is SNHLY and CDR2 FYNNEI. The CDR3 contains 14 residues. The V end was cut by 6 bases, the J end by 9 bases, with 20 bases between.

DNA for the CDR3: TGTGCCAGCAGAACCGGCGGGAGGGGAGCTTTCTTT. Translating it yields CASRTGGRGAFF. J is TRBJ1-1 and V is TRBV11-1; possible D gene TRBD1, 5 bases. The CDR3 covers 12 residues. The V end was cut by 6 bases, the J end by 10 bases, with 15 bases between. Germline CDR1 reads SGHAT; CDR2 reads FQDESV (reference sequence).

This rearrangement joins TRBV28 to TRBJ1-5; D may be TRBD1 (5 bases). CDR1 and CDR2 (germline): MDHEN, SYDVKM. Trimming took off 3 bases at V and 0 bases at J, with 9 bases between the two ends. The CDR3 sequence is 15 residues long. CDR3 coding DNA: TGTGCCAGCAGTTTTACGGGGCCTAGCAATCAGCCCCAGCATTTT. Translation gives CASSFTGPSNQPQHF.